These 5 T cell receptor beta chains were sequenced from one sample in a study of beta chain features in type 1 diabetes. The sequenced template was cDNA made from the entire isolated RNA. The protocol was immunoSEQ multiplex PCR, while the TCRdb copy is restricted to in-frame clones and leaves out a portion. Of 600,000 to 650,000 clones listed, roughly a sixth are singletons. Sequencing was done on a sample of naive CD4+ T cells from blood. The receptors here all came from a man aged 18 to 29 in good health.

This chain connects TRBV7-2 to TRBJ1-1, with 8 bases that match TRBD1. The germline V gene has CDR1 SGHTA and CDR2 FQGNSA. The V gene end was trimmed by 7 bases and the J gene end by 1 base; junction bases not matched to a gene: 17. This CDR3 has 18 residues. The CDR3 protein is CASTIMFRGRKGNTEAFF. The CDR3 DNA follows: TGTGCCAGCACCATTATGTTCAGGGGGCGAAAGGGGAACACTGAAGCTTTCTTT. Using reference TRBV7-2 and TRBJ1-1 for the parts outside the CDR3, the full variable domain is GAGVSQSPSNKVTEKGKDVELRCDPISGHTALYWYRQSLGQGLEFLIYFQGNSAPDKSGLPSDRFSAERTGGSVSTLTIQRTQQEDSAVYLCASTIMFRGRKGNTEAFFGQGTRLTVV.

This clone was counted between two and nine times. The chain links TRBV11-2 to TRBJ2-2; D perhaps matches TRBD1 (5 bases). This CDR3 has 15 residues. Germline CDR1 and CDR2: SGHAT and FQNNGV. Trimming took 6 bases from V and 2 from J, leaving 13 bases between them. CDR3 DNA: TGTGCCAGCAGGACATTACGGACAAACACCGGGGAGCTGTTTTTT. Protein: CASRTLRTNTGELFF.

This clone came up a few times. The genes are TRBV27 and TRBJ2-5, with 8 bases that match TRBD2. Per germline, CDR1 MNHEY and CDR2 SMNVEV (reference sequence). The CDR3 has 17 residues. The junction had 14 bases not matched to a gene; V was cut back by 6 bases and J by 2 bases. This chain's CDR3 is CASRPATSAVRQETQYF. The CDR3 coding sequence is TGTGCCAGCAGACCAGCGACTAGCGCGGTCCGTCAAGAGACCCAGTACTTC.

This rearrangement joins TRBV10-3 to TRBJ2-5, with 10 bases matching TRBD2. The V segment lost 4 bases and the J segment 7 bases; nucleotides outside the gene matches: 6. CDR3 length: 14 residues. CDR1 ENHRY and CDR2 SYGVKD come from the germline V gene. The CDR3: CAISGLASGGTQYF. The CDR3 bases are TGTGCCATCAGTGGATTGGCTAGCGGGGGGACCCAGTACTTC.

There are a few counts of this clone. The gene calls are TRBV14 and TRBJ2-1; 8 bases line up with TRBD1. Per germline, CDR1 SGHDN and CDR2 FVKESK. CDR3 length equals 15 residues. Trimming at V came to 0 bases and at J to 9 bases, leaving 7 bases not matched to a gene. CDR3 in amino acids: CASSQDPGGTGEQFF. The CDR3 DNA follows: TGTGCCAGCAGCCAAGATCCCGGAGGGACAGGTGAGCAGTTCTTC.